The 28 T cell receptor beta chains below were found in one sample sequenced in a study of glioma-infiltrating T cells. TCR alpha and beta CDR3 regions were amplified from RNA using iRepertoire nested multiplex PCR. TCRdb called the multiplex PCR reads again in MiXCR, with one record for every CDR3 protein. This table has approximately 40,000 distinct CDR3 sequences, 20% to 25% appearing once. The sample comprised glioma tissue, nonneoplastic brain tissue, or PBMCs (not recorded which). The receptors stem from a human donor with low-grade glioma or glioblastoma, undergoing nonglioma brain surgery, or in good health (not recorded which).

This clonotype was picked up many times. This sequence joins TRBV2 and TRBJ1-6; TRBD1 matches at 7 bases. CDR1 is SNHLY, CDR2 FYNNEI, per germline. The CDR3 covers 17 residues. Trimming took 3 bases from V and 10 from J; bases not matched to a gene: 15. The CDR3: CASSDPDRAVIESPLHF. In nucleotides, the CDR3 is TGTGCCAGCAGTGACCCCGACAGGGCGGTGATTGAGTCACCCCTCCACTTT.

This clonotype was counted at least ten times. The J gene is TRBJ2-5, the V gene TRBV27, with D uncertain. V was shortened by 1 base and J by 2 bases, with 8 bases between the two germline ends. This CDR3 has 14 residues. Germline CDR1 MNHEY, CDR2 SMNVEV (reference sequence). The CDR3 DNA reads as TGTGCCAGCAGTTTATATGACGGACAAGAGACCCAGTACTTC. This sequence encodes CASSLYDGQETQYF.

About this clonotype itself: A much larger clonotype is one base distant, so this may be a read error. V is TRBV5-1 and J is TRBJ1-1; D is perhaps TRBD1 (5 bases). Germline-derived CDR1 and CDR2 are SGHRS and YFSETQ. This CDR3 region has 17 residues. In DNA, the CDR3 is TGCGCCAGCAGCTTGGGCGGGGGTGACACTCTGAACACTAAAGCTTTCTTT. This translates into CASSLGGGDTLNTKAFF. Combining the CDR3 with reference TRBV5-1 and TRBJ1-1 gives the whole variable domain KAGVTQTPRYLIKTRGQQVTLSCSPISGHRSVSWYQQTPGQGLQFLFEYFSETQRNKGNFPGRFSGRQFSNSRSEMNVSTLELGDSALYLCASSLGGGDTLNTKAFFGQGTRLTVV.

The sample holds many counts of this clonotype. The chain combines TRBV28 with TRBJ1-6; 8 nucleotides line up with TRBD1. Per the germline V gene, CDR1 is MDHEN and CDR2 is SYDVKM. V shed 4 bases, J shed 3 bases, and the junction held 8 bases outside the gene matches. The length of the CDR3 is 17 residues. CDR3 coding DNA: TGTGCCAGCAGTTCGACCCTCGGACAGGGCTATAATTCACCCCTCCACTTT. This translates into CASSSTLGQGYNSPLHF.

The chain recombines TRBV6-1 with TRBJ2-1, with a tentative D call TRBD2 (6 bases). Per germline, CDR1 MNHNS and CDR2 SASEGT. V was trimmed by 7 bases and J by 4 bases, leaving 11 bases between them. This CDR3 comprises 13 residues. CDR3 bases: TGTGCCAGCACAGGGAGGAGATACAATGAGCAGTTCTTC. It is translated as CASTGRRYNEQFF.

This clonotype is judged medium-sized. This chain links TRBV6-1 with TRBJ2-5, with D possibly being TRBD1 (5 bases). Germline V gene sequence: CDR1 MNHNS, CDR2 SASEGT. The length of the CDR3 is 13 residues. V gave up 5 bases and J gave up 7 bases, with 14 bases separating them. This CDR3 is CASSFDRRGTQYF. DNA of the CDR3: TGTGCCAGCAGTTTCGACAGACGCGGGACCCAGTACTTC.

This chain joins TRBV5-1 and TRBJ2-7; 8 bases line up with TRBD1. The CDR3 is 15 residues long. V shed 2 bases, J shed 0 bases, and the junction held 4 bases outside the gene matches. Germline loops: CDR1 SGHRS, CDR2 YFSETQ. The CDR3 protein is CASSLRTGSSYEQYF. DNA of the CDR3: TGCGCCAGCAGCTTAAGGACAGGGAGCTCCTACGAGCAGTACTTC.

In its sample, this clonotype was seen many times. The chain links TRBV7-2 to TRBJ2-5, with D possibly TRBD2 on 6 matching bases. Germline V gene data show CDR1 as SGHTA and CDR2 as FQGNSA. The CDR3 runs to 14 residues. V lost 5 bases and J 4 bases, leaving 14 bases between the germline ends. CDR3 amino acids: CASSVTNSGETQYF. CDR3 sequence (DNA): TGTGCCAGCAGCGTGACAAATAGCGGAGAGACCCAGTACTTC.

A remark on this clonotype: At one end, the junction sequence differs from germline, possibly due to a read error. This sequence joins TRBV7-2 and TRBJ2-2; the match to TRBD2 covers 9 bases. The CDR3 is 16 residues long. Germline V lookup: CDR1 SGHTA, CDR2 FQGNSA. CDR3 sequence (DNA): TGCGCCAGCAGCCCCCAGGTAGCGGGAGACACCGGGGAGCTGTTTTTT. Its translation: CASSPQVAGDTGELFF. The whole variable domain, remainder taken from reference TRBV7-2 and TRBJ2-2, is GAGVSQSPSNKVTEKGKDVELRCDPISGHTALYWYRQSLGQGLEFLIYFQGNSAPDKSGLPSDRFSAERTGGSVSTLTIQRTQQEDSAVYLCASSPQVAGDTGELFFGEGSRLTVL.

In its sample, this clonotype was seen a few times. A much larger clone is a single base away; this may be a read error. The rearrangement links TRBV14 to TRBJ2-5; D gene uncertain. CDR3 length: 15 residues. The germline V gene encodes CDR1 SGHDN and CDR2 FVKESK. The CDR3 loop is CASSQDKGREENQYF. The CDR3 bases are TGTGCCAGCAGCCAAGATAAAGGACGTGAAGAGAACCAGTACTTC. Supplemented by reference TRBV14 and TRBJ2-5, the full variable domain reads EAGVTQFPSHSVIEKGQTVTLRCDPISGHDNLYWYRRVMGKEIKFLLHFVKESKQDESGMPNNRFLAERTGGTYSTLKVQPAELEDSGVYFCASSQDKGREENQYFGPGTRLLVL.

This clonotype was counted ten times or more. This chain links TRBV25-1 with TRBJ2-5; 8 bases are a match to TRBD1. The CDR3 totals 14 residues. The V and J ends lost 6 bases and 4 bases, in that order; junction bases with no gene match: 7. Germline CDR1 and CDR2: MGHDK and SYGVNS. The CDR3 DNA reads TGTGCCAGCAGAAGCGGACAGGGCCCAGAGACCCAGTACTTC. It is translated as CASRSGQGPETQYF.

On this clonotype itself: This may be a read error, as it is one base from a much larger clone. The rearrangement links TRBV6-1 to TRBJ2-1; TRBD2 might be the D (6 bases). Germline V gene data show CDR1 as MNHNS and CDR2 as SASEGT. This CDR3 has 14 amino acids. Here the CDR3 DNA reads TGTGCCATCAGTGATAGGGGAGGAGGCACTGAGCAGTTCTTC. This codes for CAISDRGGGTEQFF.

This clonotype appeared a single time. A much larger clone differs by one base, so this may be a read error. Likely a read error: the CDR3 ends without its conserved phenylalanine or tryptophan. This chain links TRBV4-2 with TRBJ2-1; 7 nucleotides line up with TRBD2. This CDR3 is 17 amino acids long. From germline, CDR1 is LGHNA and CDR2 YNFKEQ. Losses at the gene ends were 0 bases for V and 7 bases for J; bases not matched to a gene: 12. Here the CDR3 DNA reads TGTGCCAGCAGCCAAGACGGCGGCACGGGGGGAGGGAATGAGCAGTTCCTC. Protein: CASSQDGGTGGGNEQFL.

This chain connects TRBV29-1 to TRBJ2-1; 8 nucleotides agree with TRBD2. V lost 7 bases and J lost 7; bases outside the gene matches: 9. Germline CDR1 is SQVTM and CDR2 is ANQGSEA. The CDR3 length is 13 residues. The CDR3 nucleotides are TGCAGCGAGTGGGGTAGCGGGGAAAATGAGCAGTTCTTC. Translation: CSEWGSGENEQFF.

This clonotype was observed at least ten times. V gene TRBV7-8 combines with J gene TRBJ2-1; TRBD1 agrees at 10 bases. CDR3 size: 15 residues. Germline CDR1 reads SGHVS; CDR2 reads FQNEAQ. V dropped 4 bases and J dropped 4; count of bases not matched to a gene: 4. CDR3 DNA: TGTGCCAGCAGCTCCGGGACAGGGGCTTACAATGAGCAGTTCTTC. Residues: CASSSGTGAYNEQFF.

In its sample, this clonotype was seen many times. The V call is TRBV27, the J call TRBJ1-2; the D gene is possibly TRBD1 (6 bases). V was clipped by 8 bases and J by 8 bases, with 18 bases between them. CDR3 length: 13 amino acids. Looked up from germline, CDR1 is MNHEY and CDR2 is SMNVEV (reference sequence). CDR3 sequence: CASRSMEGEGYTF. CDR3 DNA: TGTGCCAGCCGGTCGATGGAGGGGGAAGGCTACACCTTC.

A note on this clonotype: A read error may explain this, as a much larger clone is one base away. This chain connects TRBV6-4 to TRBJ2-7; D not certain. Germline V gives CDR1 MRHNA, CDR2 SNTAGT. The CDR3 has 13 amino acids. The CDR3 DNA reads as TGTGCCAGCAGTGACTCGCTATTCTACGGGCAGTACTTC. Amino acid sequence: CASSDSLFYGQYF.

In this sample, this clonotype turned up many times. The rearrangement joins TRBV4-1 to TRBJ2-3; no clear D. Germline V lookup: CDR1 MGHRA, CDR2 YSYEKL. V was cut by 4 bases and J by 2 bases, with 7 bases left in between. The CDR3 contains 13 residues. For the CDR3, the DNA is TGCGCCAGCAGCCCCCCAGACACAGATACGCAGTATTTT. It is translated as CASSPPDTDTQYF.

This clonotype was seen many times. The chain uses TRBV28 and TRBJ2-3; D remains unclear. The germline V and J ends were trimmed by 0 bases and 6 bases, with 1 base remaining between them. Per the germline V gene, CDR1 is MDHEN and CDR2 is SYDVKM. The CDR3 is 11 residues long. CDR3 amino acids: CASSLWDTQYF. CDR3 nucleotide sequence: TGTGCCAGCAGTTTATGGGATACGCAGTATTTT.

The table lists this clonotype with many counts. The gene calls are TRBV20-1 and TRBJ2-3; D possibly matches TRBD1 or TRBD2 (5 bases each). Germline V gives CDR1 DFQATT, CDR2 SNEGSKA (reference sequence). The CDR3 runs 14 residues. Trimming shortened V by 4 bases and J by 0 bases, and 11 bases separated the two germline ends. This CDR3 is CSAIEGSSTDTQYF. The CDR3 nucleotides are TGCAGTGCTATCGAGGGGTCTAGCACAGATACGCAGTATTTT.

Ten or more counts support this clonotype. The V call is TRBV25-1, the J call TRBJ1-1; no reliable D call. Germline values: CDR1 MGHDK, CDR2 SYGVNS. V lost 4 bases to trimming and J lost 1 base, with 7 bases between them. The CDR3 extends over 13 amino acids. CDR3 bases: TGTGCCAGCAGTGTCCAGGAGAACACTGAAGCTTTCTTT. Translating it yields CASSVQENTEAFF.

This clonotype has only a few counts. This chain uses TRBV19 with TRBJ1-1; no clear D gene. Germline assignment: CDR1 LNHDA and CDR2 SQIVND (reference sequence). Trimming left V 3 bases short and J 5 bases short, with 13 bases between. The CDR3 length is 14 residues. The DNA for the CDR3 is TGTGCCAGTAGTATCGGGTTTCGAGGGACTGAAGCTTTCTTT. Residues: CASSIGFRGTEAFF.

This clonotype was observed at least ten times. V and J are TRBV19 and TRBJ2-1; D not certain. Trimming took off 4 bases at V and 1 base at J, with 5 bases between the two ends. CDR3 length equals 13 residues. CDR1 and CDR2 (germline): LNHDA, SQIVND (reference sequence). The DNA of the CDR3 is TGTGCCAGTAGTAGGGGATCCTACAATGAGCAGTTCTTC. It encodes CASSRGSYNEQFF.

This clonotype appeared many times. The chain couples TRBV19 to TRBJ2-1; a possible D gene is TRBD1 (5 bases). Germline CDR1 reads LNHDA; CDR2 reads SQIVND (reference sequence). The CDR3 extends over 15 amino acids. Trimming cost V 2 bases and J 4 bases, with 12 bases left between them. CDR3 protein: CASSIRQLKYNEQFF. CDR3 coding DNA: TGTGCCAGTAGTATAAGACAGCTTAAGTACAATGAGCAGTTCTTC.

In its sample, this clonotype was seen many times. The CDR3 region is CAITRQDGYGYTF. DNA of the CDR3: TGTGCCATTACCCGACAGGACGGCTATGGCTACACCTTC. The chain has TRBV2 and TRBJ1-2, with D tentatively TRBD1 (6 bases). This CDR3 is built from 13 residues. The germline V gene encodes CDR1 SNHLY and CDR2 FYNNEI. V was cut by 10 bases and J by 4 bases, with 16 bases left in between.

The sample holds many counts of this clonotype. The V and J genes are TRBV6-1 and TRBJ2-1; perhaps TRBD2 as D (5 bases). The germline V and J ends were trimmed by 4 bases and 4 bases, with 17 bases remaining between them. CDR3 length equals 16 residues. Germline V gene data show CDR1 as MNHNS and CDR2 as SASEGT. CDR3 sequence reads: CASSVRFAGGYNEQFF. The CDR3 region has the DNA TGTGCCAGCAGTGTCCGTTTCGCGGGTGGGTACAATGAGCAGTTCTTC.

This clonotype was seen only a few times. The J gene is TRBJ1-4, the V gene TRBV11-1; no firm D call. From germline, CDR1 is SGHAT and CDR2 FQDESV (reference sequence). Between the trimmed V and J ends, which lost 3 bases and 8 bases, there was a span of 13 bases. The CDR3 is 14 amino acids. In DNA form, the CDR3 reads TGTGCCAGCAGCTTGAGCGGTTTCGGCGAAAAACTGTTTTTT. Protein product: CASSLSGFGEKLFF. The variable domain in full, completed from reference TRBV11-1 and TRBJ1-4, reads EAEVAQSPRYKITEKSQAVAFWCDPISGHATLYWYRQILGQGPELLVQFQDESVVDDSQLPKDRFSAERLKGVDSTLKIQPAELGDSAMYLCASSLSGFGEKLFFGSGTQLSVL.

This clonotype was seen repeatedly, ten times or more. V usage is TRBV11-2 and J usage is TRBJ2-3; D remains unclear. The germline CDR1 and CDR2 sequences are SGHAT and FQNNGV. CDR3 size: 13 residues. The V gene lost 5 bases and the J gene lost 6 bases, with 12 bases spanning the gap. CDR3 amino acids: CASSLPPSDTQYF. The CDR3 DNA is TGTGCCAGCAGCCTACCCCCGAGTGATACGCAGTATTTT.